The 28 T cell receptor beta chains listed next were all sequenced from one sample in a study of cytomegalovirus exposure and HLA in healthy donors. PCR amplification relied on 60 Vbeta primers (plus 13 Jbeta primers). This table comes from immunoSEQ multiplex PCR, and its TCRdb copy is limited to in-frame clones, with some not included. The sample lists around 140,000 clones, more than 75% occurring once. Input material: PBMCs. The receptors stem from a female donor in good health and CMV-seronegative.

The chain couples TRBV5-1 to TRBJ2-1; maybe TRBD2 (5 bases). V dropped 0 bases and J dropped 9 bases, with 16 bases sitting between them. Germline CDR1 reads SGHRS; CDR2 reads YFSETQ. This CDR3 is 15 amino acids long. The CDR3, as DNA: TGCGCCAGCAGCTTGGAGTTAGCGCGGATGGGTGAGCAGTTCTTC. This gives the protein CASSLELARMGEQFF.

The chain combines TRBV29-1 with TRBJ1-2; D not resolved. V lost 3 bases and J lost 3, with 14 bases in between. Germline assignment: CDR1 SQVTM and CDR2 ANQGSEA. The CDR3 is 14 amino acids. The CDR3 is CSVEFGGRYYGYTF. DNA of the CDR3: TGCAGCGTTGAGTTCGGCGGGCGATACTATGGCTACACCTTC.

This clone appeared once. The rearrangement uses TRBV6-6 and TRBJ1-1; no definite D call. This CDR3 is 13 amino acids long. Germline loops: CDR1 MNHNY, CDR2 SVGAGI (reference sequence). V lost 0 bases and J lost 8, with 10 bases in between. CDR3 sequence reads: CASSYSAKSEAFF. CDR3 sequence (DNA): TGTGCCAGCAGTTACTCGGCCAAGTCCGAAGCTTTCTTT.

The chain is built from TRBV5-1 and TRBJ1-6; 7 bases map to TRBD1. This CDR3 is built from 16 residues. The ends lost 0 bases at V and 6 bases at J; junction bases unmatched: 6. Germline V gives CDR1 SGHRS, CDR2 YFSETQ. CDR3 loop: CASSLETGTANSPLHF. In nucleotides, the CDR3 is TGCGCCAGCAGCTTGGAAACCGGGACAGCTAATTCACCCCTCCACTTT.

V and J are TRBV5-4 and TRBJ1-1; tentative D call: TRBD1 (5 bases). The CDR3 has 15 residues. V was clipped by 6 bases and J by 1 base, with 16 bases between them. The germline CDR1 and CDR2 sequences are SGHNT and YYREEE (reference sequence). The CDR3 nucleotides are TGTGCCAGCAAACGGAGGGGCGGCGAGAACACTGAAGCTTTCTTT. Translated, it gives CASKRRGGENTEAFF. The full variable domain, in which reference TRBV5-4 and TRBJ1-1 provide the parts outside the CDR3, is ETGVTQSPTHLIKTRGQQVTLRCSSQSGHNTVSWYQQALGQGPQFIFQYYREEENGRGNFPPRFSGLQFPNYSSELNVNALELDDSALYLCASKRRGGENTEAFFGQGTRLTVV.

J is TRBJ2-7 and V is TRBV29-1; D is uncertain. V was pared by 5 bases and J by 0 bases, with 17 bases between. Germline-derived CDR1 and CDR2 are SQVTM and ANQGSEA. The CDR3 spans 15 residues. CDR3 loop: CSVTGEAQLSYEQYF. The CDR3 DNA reads TGCAGCGTTACCGGAGAGGCTCAACTCTCCTACGAGCAGTACTTC.

This chain links TRBV7-2 with TRBJ2-3; no reliable D call. Germline CDR1 reads SGHTA; CDR2 reads FQGNSA. The CDR3 has 13 amino acids. Deletions cut 6 bases from V and 0 bases from J, with 7 bases between. The CDR3 bases are TGTGCCAGCAGATTACTGAGCACAGATACGCAGTATTTT. The encoded protein is CASRLLSTDTQYF. Full variable domain (remainder filled in from reference TRBV7-2 and TRBJ2-3): GAGVSQSPSNKVTEKGKDVELRCDPISGHTALYWYRQSLGQGLEFLIYFQGNSAPDKSGLPSDRFSAERTGGSVSTLTIQRTQQEDSAVYLCASRLLSTDTQYFGPGTRLTVL.

This chain uses TRBV29-1 with TRBJ2-1; 12 bases align to TRBD2. Germline V gene lookup returns CDR1 SQVTM and CDR2 ANQGSEA. The CDR3 is 15 residues long. Germline trimming cut 2 bases from V and 7 bases from J; bases unmatched to any gene: 6. The CDR3 DNA is TGCAGCGTTGAAACTAGCGGGAGGAGTTTGAATGAGCAGTTCTTC. Protein: CSVETSGRSLNEQFF.

This chain connects TRBV27 to TRBJ1-6; D might be TRBD1 (5 bases). The germline V gene encodes CDR1 MNHEY and CDR2 SMNVEV (reference sequence). The length of the CDR3 is 17 residues. The germline V and J ends were trimmed by 5 bases and 1 base, with 15 bases remaining between them. The CDR3 DNA reads TGTGCCAGCAGTCCTGGGACTCTTGTATCCTATAATTCACCCCTCCACTTT. It yields the protein CASSPGTLVSYNSPLHF.

This chain links TRBV5-1 with TRBJ1-6, with D unresolved. The CDR3 contains 14 residues. The V end was cut by 5 bases, the J end by 6 bases, with 12 bases between. Germline loops: CDR1 SGHRS, CDR2 YFSETQ. The CDR3 spells CASSTERANSPLHF. The CDR3 nucleotides are TGCGCCAGCAGTACAGAGCGGGCTAATTCACCCCTCCACTTT.

The chain recombines TRBV4-2 with TRBJ1-6, with D perhaps matching TRBD1 (5 bases). Germline CDR1 reads LGHNA; CDR2 reads YNFKEQ. V lost 0 bases and J 8 bases, leaving 11 bases between the germline ends. The CDR3 has 15 residues. CDR3 DNA: TGTGCCAGCAGCCAAGATTTCTTGACAGATTCACCCCTCCACTTT. Translated: CASSQDFLTDSPLHF.

This clone was observed a single time. The V gene is TRBV7-2, the J gene TRBJ2-6, with TRBD1 identical over 9 bases. The CDR3 totals 17 residues. The V and J ends lost 3 bases and 1 base, in that order; junction bases with no gene match: 4. Germline CDR1 and CDR2: SGHTA and FQGNSA. DNA of the CDR3: TGTGCCAGCAGCTTCAGACAGGGGGGGTCTGGGGCCAACGTCCTGACTTTC. Its protein is CASSFRQGGSGANVLTF.

The chain joins TRBV10-2 to TRBJ2-7, with 8 bases identical to TRBD1. The CDR3 loop spans 16 amino acids. The germline V gene has CDR1 WSHSY and CDR2 SAAADI. Germline trimming cut 3 bases from V and 2 bases from J; bases unmatched to any gene: 9. The CDR3 reads CASSDRSGQGPYEQYF. The CDR3 coding sequence is TGCGCCAGCAGTGATCGGTCCGGACAGGGACCCTACGAGCAGTACTTC.

The rearrangement links TRBV6-5 to TRBJ1-1, with D perhaps matching TRBD1 (5 bases). The V end lost 0 bases, the J end lost 11 bases, and 13 bases lay between the germline ends. CDR1 and CDR2 from the germline V gene are MNHEY and SVGAGI. This CDR3 has 13 residues. CDR3 DNA sequence: TGTGCCAGCAGTTACTCAGGGGCAAAAAGGGCTTTCTTT. Translating gives CASSYSGAKRAFF.

This chain connects TRBV10-3 to TRBJ2-1; 13 nucleotides align to TRBD2. Germline CDR1 reads ENHRY; CDR2 reads SYGVKD. Trimming took 10 bases from V and 8 from J; bases not matched to a gene: 8. This CDR3 is 14 amino acids long. CDR3 DNA: TGTGCCACCACACGGACTAGCGGGAGCGATGAGCAGTTCTTC. It encodes CATTRTSGSDEQFF.

The chain combines TRBV5-1 with TRBJ2-2; D not certain. V was pared by 0 bases and J by 6 bases, with 6 bases between. The CDR3 consists of 13 residues. The germline gives CDR1 SGHRS, CDR2 YFSETQ. This chain's CDR3 is CASSLVLAGELFF. CDR3 DNA sequence: TGCGCCAGCAGCTTGGTTCTAGCCGGGGAGCTGTTTTTT.

The gene calls are TRBV5-1 and TRBJ2-5; D gene unclear. The CDR3 is 12 residues long. V dropped 3 bases and J dropped 5 bases, with 8 bases sitting between them. Germline V gene data show CDR1 as SGHRS and CDR2 as YFSETQ. The CDR3 sequence: CASSSVRETQYF. CDR3 nucleotides: TGCGCCAGCAGCTCCGTGCGGGAGACCCAGTACTTC.

The chain employs TRBV7-9 and TRBJ2-1; 12 bases map to TRBD1. Trimming at V came to 1 base and at J to 13 bases, leaving 5 bases not matched to a gene. Germline lookup yields CDR1 SEHNR and CDR2 FQNEAQ (reference sequence). CDR3 length equals 14 residues. Written as DNA, the CDR3 is TGTGCCAGCAGCTTAGTGGGACAGGGGGCATTTCAGTTCTTC. Its translation: CASSLVGQGAFQFF.

This clone is a singleton in its sample. V and J are TRBV6-1 and TRBJ2-2; 8 nucleotides align to TRBD2. The CDR3 consists of 14 residues. The germline V gene has CDR1 MNHNS and CDR2 SASEGT. With 8 bases clipped from V and 4 bases from J, the junction kept 6 bases outside the gene matches. CDR3 in amino acids: CASFPGGVTGELFF. Here the CDR3 DNA reads TGTGCCAGCTTTCCGGGAGGGGTCACCGGGGAGCTGTTTTTT.

Concerning this clone: In the same sample, other DNA sequences code for this CDR3. The chain has TRBV9 and TRBJ2-3; 16 bases are a match to TRBD2. This CDR3 region has 16 residues. Germline V lookup: CDR1 SGDLS, CDR2 YYNGEE. V lost 2 bases to trimming and J lost 4 bases; unmatched junction nucleotides: 1. The CDR3 sequence: CASSVGTSGGADTQYF. DNA of the CDR3: TGTGCCAGCAGCGTGGGGACTAGCGGGGGGGCAGATACGCAGTATTTT.

The chain employs TRBV10-3 and TRBJ1-2; 8 nucleotides match TRBD1. The CDR3 has 12 residues. In germline, CDR1 is ENHRY, CDR2 SYGVKD. V shed 9 bases and J 4 bases; nucleotides not matched to a gene: 4. The CDR3 DNA reads as TGTGCCATTGACAGGGGAATCTATGGCTACACCTTC. This sequence encodes CAIDRGIYGYTF.

The J gene is TRBJ2-3, the V gene TRBV9; D gene ambiguous. Germline lookup yields CDR1 SGDLS and CDR2 YYNGEE. CDR3 length: 14 amino acids. V lost 0 bases to trimming and J lost 1 base, with 6 bases between them. CDR3 DNA sequence: TGTGCCAGCAGCGTAGTGGGCCGCACAGATACGCAGTATTTT. It is translated as CASSVVGRTDTQYF.

The J gene is TRBJ1-2, the V gene TRBV30; 8 bases agree with TRBD1. Germline trimming cut 2 bases from V and 3 bases from J; bases unmatched to any gene: 2. Per germline, CDR1 GTSNPN and CDR2 SVGIG (reference sequence). The CDR3 covers 13 residues. The DNA of the CDR3 is TGTGCCTGGAGTAACAGGGGGGACTATGGCTACACCTTC. Its translation: CAWSNRGDYGYTF.

This clone was picked up many times. This chain joins TRBV4-2 and TRBJ2-3; D remains unclear. Trimming stripped 6 bases from V and 5 bases from J, with 6 bases between. The germline gives CDR1 LGHNA, CDR2 YNFKEQ. The CDR3 loop spans 11 amino acids. The CDR3 is CASRREDTQYF. The CDR3 DNA is TGTGCCAGCAGGCGAGAAGATACGCAGTATTTT.

The V and J genes are TRBV13 and TRBJ1-4; maybe TRBD1 (5 bases). The CDR3 is 16 residues long. Looked up from germline, CDR1 is PRHDT and CDR2 is FYEKMQ (reference sequence). Trimming stripped 4 bases from V and 0 bases from J, with 12 bases between. In nucleotides, the CDR3 is TGTGCCAGCAGCTCGTCAGGGATCGCAACTAATGAAAAACTGTTTTTT. Translated: CASSSSGIATNEKLFF.

This chain links TRBV5-1 with TRBJ2-3; 8 nucleotides line up with TRBD2. The CDR3 extends over 15 amino acids. Trimming took 5 bases from V and 7 from J; bases not matched to a gene: 12. CDR1 and CDR2 (germline): SGHRS, YFSETQ. This chain's CDR3 is CASSWSTGGPNTQYF. CDR3 DNA sequence: TGCGCCAGCAGTTGGAGTACGGGGGGGCCAAATACGCAGTATTTT.

CDR3 region: CASSELVGGRSNQPQHF. The CDR3 nucleotides are TGTGCCAGCAGTGAACTTGTGGGGGGGCGAAGCAATCAGCCCCAGCATTTT. The chain uses TRBV2 and TRBJ1-5; D is perhaps TRBD1 (6 bases). Germline V CDR1 and CDR2: SNHLY, FYNNEI. The V and J ends lost 2 bases and 1 base respectively, with 15 bases between them. The CDR3 has 17 residues. The full variable domain, its missing parts supplied by reference TRBV2 and TRBJ1-5, is EPEVTQTPSHQVTQMGQEVILRCVPISNHLYFYWYRQILGQKVEFLVSFYNNEISEKSEIFDDQFSVERPDGSNFTLKIRSTKLEDSAMYFCASSELVGGRSNQPQHFGDGTRLSIL.

This chain uses TRBV5-1 with TRBJ2-7, with D perhaps matching TRBD1 (5 bases). The ends were cut back, 2 bases at V and 0 bases at J, with 9 bases in the middle. Looked up from germline, CDR1 is SGHRS and CDR2 is YFSETQ. The CDR3 has 14 amino acids. The CDR3 spells CASSLRQSSYEQYF. The CDR3 nucleotides read TGCGCCAGCAGCTTACGACAGAGCTCCTACGAGCAGTACTTC.